These T cell receptor beta chains were read from a single sample in a study of cytomegalovirus exposure and HLA in healthy donors. TCRdb keeps only in-frame clones here, not all; method: immunoSEQ multiplex PCR. The repertoire holds under 50,000 clones, with 66% as singletons. Sequencing input: PBMCs. Receptors were obtained from a man in his forties or fifties in good health and CMV-seropositive. CDR3s include the opening cysteine and the closing phenylalanine or tryptophan. D genes are given only for firm matches. Not all rows give a size; the values are once, few, many and, for expanded clones, a class.

CASSPGLGNEQFF	TGTGCCAGCAGCCCGGGACTAGGGAATGAGCAGTTCTTC	TRBV4-2	TRBJ2-1	.	TRBD2
CASSEIEVMNTEAFF	TGTGCCAGCAGTGAAATCGAGGTTATGAACACTGAAGCTTTCTTT	TRBV2	TRBJ1-1	few	.
CATTDSQETQYF	TGTGCCACCACAGACAGCCAAGAGACCCAGTACTTC	TRBV6-1	TRBJ2-5	once	.
CASSQDLNFNGYTF	TGCGCCAGCAGCCAAGATTTGAACTTTAATGGCTACACCTTC	TRBV4-1	TRBJ1-2	.	.
CASSFSGGYYEQYF	TGTGCCAGCAGCTTCAGCGGGGGGTACTACGAGCAGTACTTC	TRBV11-2	TRBJ2-7	.	TRBD2
CASSLAGSGGARDTQYF	TGTGCCAGCAGCTTAGCGGGAAGCGGGGGGGCCAGAGATACGCAGTATTTT	TRBV7-6	TRBJ2-3	few	TRBD2
CASSYGGGTDTQYF	TGTGCCAGCAGTTACGGGGGGGGCACAGATACGCAGTATTTT	TRBV6-6	TRBJ2-3	few	TRBD2
CASSPVFGQGSETQYF	TGCGCCAGCAGCCCCGTGTTTGGACAGGGATCGGAGACCCAGTACTTC	TRBV4-3	TRBJ2-5	.	TRBD1
CASSQVDSSPYEQYF	TGCGCCAGCAGCCAAGTCGACAGTTCCCCCTACGAGCAGTACTTC	TRBV4-1	TRBJ2-7	.	.
CASSQHDGFSYEQYF	TGTGCCAGCAGCCAACACGACGGGTTTTCCTACGAGCAGTACTTC	TRBV4-2	TRBJ2-7	.	.
CASSINTGDYGYTF	TGTGCCAGTAGTATAAACACAGGGGACTATGGCTACACCTTC	TRBV19	TRBJ1-2	.	TRBD1
CASSLGGQVQETQYF	TGTGCCAGCAGCTTAGGGGGACAAGTGCAAGAGACCCAGTACTTC	TRBV7-6	TRBJ2-5	few	.
CASSSVPDRGLNGYTF	TGTGCCAGCAGTTCCGTCCCGGACAGGGGGCTGAATGGCTACACCTTC	TRBV7-2	TRBJ1-2	.	TRBD1
CASESTNNQPQHF	TGTGCCAGCGAGAGTACTAACAATCAGCCCCAGCATTTT	TRBV6-1	TRBJ1-5	.	.
CASSKLGGEMGEQYF	TGTGCCAGCAGTAAGCTGGGCGGGGAGATGGGCGAGCAGTACTTC	TRBV5-4	TRBJ2-7	.	.
CASSGQVGTDTQYF	TGTGCCAGCAGCGGACAGGTGGGCACAGATACGCAGTATTTT	TRBV9	TRBJ2-3	.	.